This is a list of T cell receptor beta chains from one sample in a study of early stage breast cancer tumors. Sequencing used immunoSEQ multiplex PCR; TCRdb keeps in-frame clones, though not all of them. The data contain about 50,000 clones, around 80% of them seen just once; the ten biggest clones take up roughly 3.4%. Material: blood. These receptor sequences come from a person aged 25 to 40 with breast cancer. CDR3s include the opening cysteine and the closing phenylalanine or tryptophan. D genes are given only for firm matches. Where a row states a size, it is once, few, many or the class of an expanded clone; other rows omit it.

V: TRBV11-3
D: TRBD2
length: 16
size: NA
J: TRBJ2-1
CDR3: CASSFATSGRGNEQFF
DNA: TGTGCCAGCAGCTTCGCGACTAGCGGGAGGGGAAATGAGCAGTTCTTC

V: TRBV6-6
D: TRBD1
length: 16
size: NA
J: TRBJ1-2
CDR3: CASSYSRQGGNYGYTF
DNA: TGTGCCAGCAGTTACTCGAGACAGGGTGGAAACTATGGCTACACCTTC

V: TRBV27
D: TRBD2
length: 17
size: few
J: TRBJ2-2
CDR3: CASSGLAGGPYTGELFF
DNA: TGTGCCAGCAGTGGGTTAGCGGGAGGGCCGTACACCGGGGAGCTGTTTTTT

V: TRBV7-2
D: TRBD1
length: 13
size: NA
J: TRBJ1-2
CDR3: CASSLLQGEGYTF
DNA: TGTGCCAGCAGTCTACTACAGGGGGAGGGCTACACCTTC

V: TRBV5-5
D: NA
length: 14
size: NA
J: TRBJ2-2
CDR3: CASSLEPATGELFF
DNA: TGTGCCAGCAGCTTGGAACCAGCCACCGGGGAGCTGTTTTTT

V: TRBV7-9
D: TRBD2
length: 14
size: NA
J: TRBJ2-3
CDR3: CASSFGGIGDTQYF
DNA: TGTGCCAGCAGCTTCGGGGGGATTGGGGATACGCAGTATTTT

V: TRBV10-1
D: NA
length: 14
size: NA
J: TRBJ2-3
CDR3: CASSEGLAQDTQYF
DNA: TGCGCCAGCAGTGAAGGACTCGCGCAAGATACGCAGTATTTT

V: TRBV27
D: TRBD2
length: 16
size: NA
J: TRBJ2-1
CDR3: CASRATGTSGRGEQFF
DNA: TGTGCCAGCAGAGCGACCGGGACTAGCGGGAGAGGTGAGCAGTTCTTC

V: TRBV7-9
D: NA
length: 14
size: NA
J: TRBJ1-1
CDR3: CASGLSGLNTEAFF
DNA: TGTGCCAGCGGTTTGAGCGGTTTGAACACTGAAGCTTTCTTT

V: TRBV7-2
D: NA
length: 13
size: NA
J: TRBJ1-2
CDR3: CASSPWQDYGYTF
DNA: TGTGCCAGCAGCCCCTGGCAGGACTATGGCTACACCTTC

V: TRBV18
D: TRBD2
length: 17
size: NA
J: TRBJ2-1
CDR3: CASSPPAGGSSYNEQFF
DNA: TGTGCCAGCTCACCACCAGCGGGAGGGAGCTCCTACAATGAGCAGTTCTTC

V: TRBV9
D: NA
length: 16
size: NA
J: TRBJ2-1
CDR3: CASSVGPPVSYNEQFF
DNA: TGTGCCAGCAGCGTAGGCCCCCCGGTGTCCTACAATGAGCAGTTCTTC

V: TRBV30
D: NA
length: 13
size: NA
J: TRBJ2-1
CDR3: CAWSGPRVNEQFF
DNA: TGTGCCTGGAGTGGCCCGAGGGTGAATGAGCAGTTCTTC

V: TRBV7-2
D: NA
length: 15
size: once
J: TRBJ1-2
CDR3: CASSLSQTGLYGYTF
DNA: TGTGCCAGCAGCCTCTCCCAGACAGGACTCTATGGCTACACCTTC

V: TRBV25-1
D: NA
length: 14
size: NA
J: TRBJ2-5
CDR3: CASSEYGGEETQYF
DNA: TGTGCCAGCAGTGAATATGGGGGTGAAGAGACCCAGTACTTC

V: TRBV11-2
D: NA
length: 11
size: once
J: TRBJ1-1
CDR3: CASSQQGEAFF
DNA: TGTGCCAGCAGCCAACAGGGTGAAGCTTTCTTT

V: TRBV18
D: NA
length: 14
size: once
J: TRBJ1-2
CDR3: CASSPPGPHYGYTF
DNA: TGTGCCAGCTCACCACCGGGACCGCACTATGGCTACACCTTC

V: TRBV30
D: NA
length: 13
size: once
J: TRBJ2-7
CDR3: CAWSVGQTLEQYF
DNA: TGTGCCTGGAGTGTGGGGCAGACTTTGGAGCAGTACTTC

V: TRBV9
D: NA
length: 14
size: NA
J: TRBJ2-3
CDR3: CASSPRSSPDTQYF
DNA: TGTGCCAGCAGCCCCCGGTCCTCGCCAGATACGCAGTATTTT

V: TRBV18
D: TRBD1
length: 15
size: NA
J: TRBJ1-5
CDR3: CASSPETGVNQPQHF
DNA: TGTGCCAGCTCACCCGAGACAGGGGTCAATCAGCCCCAGCATTTT

V: TRBV10-2
D: NA
length: 17
size: NA
J: TRBJ1-2
CDR3: CASSDATGTATNYGYTF
DNA: TGCGCCAGCAGTGACGCTACCGGGACCGCGACTAACTATGGCTACACCTTC

V: TRBV29-1
D: TRBD1
length: 14
size: NA
J: TRBJ2-2
CDR3: CSAGDRENTGELFF
DNA: TGCAGCGCAGGGGACAGGGAGAACACCGGGGAGCTGTTTTTT

V: TRBV6-5
D: NA
length: 15
size: few
J: TRBJ2-3
CDR3: CASSPLARDADTQYF
DNA: TGTGCCAGCAGCCCACTAGCAAGGGATGCGGATACGCAGTATTTT

V: TRBV30
D: NA
length: 12
size: few
J: TRBJ1-1
CDR3: CAWSARDSEAFF
DNA: TGTGCCTGGAGCGCTCGGGACTCTGAAGCTTTCTTT

V: TRBV6-5
D: NA
length: 15
size: NA
J: TRBJ1-5
CDR3: CASSALAISNQPQHF
DNA: TGTGCCAGCAGCGCCCTTGCCATTAGCAATCAGCCCCAGCATTTT